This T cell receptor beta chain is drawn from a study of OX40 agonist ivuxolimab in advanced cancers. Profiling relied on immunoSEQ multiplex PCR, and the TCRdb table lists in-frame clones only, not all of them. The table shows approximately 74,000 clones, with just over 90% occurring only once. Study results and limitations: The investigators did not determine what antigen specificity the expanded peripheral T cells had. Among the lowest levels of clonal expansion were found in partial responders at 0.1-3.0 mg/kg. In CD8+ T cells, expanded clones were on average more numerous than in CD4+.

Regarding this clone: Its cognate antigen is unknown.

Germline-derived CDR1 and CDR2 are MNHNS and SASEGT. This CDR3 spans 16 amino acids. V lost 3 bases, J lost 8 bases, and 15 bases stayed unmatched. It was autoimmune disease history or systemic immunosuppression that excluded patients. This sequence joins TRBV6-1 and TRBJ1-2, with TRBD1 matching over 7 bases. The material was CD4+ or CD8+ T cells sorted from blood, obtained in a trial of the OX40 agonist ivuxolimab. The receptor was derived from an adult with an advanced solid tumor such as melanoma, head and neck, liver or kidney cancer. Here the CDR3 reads CASSDTFSGTVVGYTF. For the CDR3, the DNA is TGTGCCAGCAGTGACACCTTCTCCGGGACAGTCGTGGGCTACACCTTC.